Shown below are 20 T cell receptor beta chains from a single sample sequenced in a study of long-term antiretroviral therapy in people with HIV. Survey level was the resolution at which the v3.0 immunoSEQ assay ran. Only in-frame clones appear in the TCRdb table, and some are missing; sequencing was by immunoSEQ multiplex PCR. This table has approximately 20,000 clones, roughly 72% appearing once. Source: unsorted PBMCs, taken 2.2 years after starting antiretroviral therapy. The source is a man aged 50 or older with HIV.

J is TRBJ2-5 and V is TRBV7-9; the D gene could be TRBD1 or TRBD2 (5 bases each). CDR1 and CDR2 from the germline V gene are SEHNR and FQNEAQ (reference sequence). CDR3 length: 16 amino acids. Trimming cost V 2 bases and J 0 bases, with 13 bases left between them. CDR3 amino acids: CASSLPFGTHQETQYF. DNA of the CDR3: TGTGCCAGCAGCTTACCGTTCGGGACGCACCAAGAGACCCAGTACTTC. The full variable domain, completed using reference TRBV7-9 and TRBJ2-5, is DTGVSQNPRHKITKRGQNVTFRCDPISEHNRLYWYRQTLGQGPEFLTYFQNEAQLEKSRLLSDRFSAERPKGSFSTLEIQRTEQGDSAMYLCASSLPFGTHQETQYFGPGTRLLVL.

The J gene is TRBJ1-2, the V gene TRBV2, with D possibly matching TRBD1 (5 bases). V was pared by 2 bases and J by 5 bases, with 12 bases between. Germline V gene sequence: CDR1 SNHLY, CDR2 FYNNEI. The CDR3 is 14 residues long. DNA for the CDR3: TGTGCCAGCAGTGAATACGGGACTCAATATGGCTACACCTTC. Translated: CASSEYGTQYGYTF.

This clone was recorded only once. CDR3 region: CASSAGGQMNTEAFF. In DNA, the CDR3 is TGTGCCAGCTCAGCGGGGGGGCAGATGAACACTGAAGCTTTCTTT. This rearrangement joins TRBV18 to TRBJ1-1; a possible D gene is TRBD1 (6 bases). Germline CDR1 is KGHSH and CDR2 is LQKENI. With 5 bases removed from V and 0 bases from J, the gap between germline ends came to 13 bases. The CDR3 contains 15 residues.

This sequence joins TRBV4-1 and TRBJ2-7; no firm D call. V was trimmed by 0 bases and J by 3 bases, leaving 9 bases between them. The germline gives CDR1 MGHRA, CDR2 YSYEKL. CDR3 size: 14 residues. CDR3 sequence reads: CASSQDTASYEQYF. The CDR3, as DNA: TGCGCCAGCAGCCAAGATACAGCTAGCTACGAGCAGTACTTC.

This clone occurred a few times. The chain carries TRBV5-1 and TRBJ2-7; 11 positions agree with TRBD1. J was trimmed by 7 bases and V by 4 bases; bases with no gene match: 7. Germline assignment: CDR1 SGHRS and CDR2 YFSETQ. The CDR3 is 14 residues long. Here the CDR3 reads CASSTGQGAREQYF. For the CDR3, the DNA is TGCGCCAGCAGCACTGGACAGGGGGCGCGTGAGCAGTACTTC.

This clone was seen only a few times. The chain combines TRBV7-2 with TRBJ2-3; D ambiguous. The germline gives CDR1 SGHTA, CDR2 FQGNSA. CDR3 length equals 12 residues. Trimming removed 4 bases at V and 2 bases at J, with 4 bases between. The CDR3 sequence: CASSSYTDTQYF. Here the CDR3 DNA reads TGTGCCAGCAGCTCCTACACAGATACGCAGTATTTT.

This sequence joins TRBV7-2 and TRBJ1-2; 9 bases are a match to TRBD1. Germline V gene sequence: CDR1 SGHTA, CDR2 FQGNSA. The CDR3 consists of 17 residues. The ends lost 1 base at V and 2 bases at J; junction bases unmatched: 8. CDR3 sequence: CASSLEKGTGKNYGYTF. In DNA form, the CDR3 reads TGTGCCAGCAGCTTAGAAAAAGGGACAGGGAAGAACTATGGCTACACCTTC.

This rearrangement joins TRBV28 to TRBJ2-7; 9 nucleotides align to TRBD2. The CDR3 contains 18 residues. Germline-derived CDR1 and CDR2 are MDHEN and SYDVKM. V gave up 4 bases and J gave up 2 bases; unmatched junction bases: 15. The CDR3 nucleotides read TGTGCCAGCAGTTCAGGCCCTAGCGGGAATTGGGGACCCTACGAGCAGTACTTC. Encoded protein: CASSSGPSGNWGPYEQYF.

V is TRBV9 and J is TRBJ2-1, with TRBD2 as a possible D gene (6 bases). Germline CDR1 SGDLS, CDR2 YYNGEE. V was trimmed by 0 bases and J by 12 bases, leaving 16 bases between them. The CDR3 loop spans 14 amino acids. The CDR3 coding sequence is TGTGCCAGCAGCGTAGGCCGGGAGCCCACCGTGCAGTTCTTC. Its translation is CASSVGREPTVQFF.

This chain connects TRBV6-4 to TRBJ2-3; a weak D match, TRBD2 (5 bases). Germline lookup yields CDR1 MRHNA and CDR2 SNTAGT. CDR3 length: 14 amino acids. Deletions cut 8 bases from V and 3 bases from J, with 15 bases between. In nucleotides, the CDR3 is TGTGCCAGCGACCCGGGAAGTGGGACAGATACGCAGTATTTT. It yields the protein CASDPGSGTDTQYF.

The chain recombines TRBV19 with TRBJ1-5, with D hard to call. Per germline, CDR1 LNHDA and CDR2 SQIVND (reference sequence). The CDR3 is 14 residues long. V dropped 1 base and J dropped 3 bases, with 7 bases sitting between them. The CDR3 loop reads CASSIGRINQPQHF. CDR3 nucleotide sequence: TGTGCCAGTAGTATAGGACGGATCAATCAGCCCCAGCATTTT.

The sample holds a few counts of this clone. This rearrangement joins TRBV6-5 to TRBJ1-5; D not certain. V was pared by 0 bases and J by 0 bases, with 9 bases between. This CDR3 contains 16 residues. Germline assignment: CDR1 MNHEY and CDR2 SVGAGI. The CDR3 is CASSYSRFYSNQPQHF. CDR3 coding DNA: TGTGCCAGCAGTTACTCGAGATTTTATAGCAATCAGCCCCAGCATTTT.

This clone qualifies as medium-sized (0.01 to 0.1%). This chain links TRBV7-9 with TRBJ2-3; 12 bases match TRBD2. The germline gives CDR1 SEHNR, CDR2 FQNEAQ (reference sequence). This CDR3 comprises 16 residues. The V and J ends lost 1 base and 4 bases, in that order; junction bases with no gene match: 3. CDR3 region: CASSLGLAGAPDTQYF. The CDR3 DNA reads TGTGCCAGCAGCTTAGGACTAGCGGGGGCTCCAGATACGCAGTATTTT.

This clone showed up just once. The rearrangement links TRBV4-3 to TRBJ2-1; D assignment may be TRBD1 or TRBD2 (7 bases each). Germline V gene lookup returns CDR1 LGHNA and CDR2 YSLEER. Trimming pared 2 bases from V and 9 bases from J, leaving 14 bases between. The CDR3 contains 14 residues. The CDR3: CASSQRQGGSEQFF. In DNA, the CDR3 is TGCGCCAGCAGCCAACGGCAGGGGGGGAGTGAGCAGTTCTTC.

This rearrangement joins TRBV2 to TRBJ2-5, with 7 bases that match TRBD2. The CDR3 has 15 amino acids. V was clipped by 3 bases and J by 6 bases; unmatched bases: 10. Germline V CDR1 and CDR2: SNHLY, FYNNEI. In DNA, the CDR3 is TGTGCCAGCAGTGATCGGCTAGCGGCGTCCAAGACCCAGTACTTC. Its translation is CASSDRLAASKTQYF.

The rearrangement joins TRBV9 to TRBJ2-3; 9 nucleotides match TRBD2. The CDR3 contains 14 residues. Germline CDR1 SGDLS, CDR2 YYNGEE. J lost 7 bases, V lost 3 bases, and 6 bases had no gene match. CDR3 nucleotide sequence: TGTGCCAGCAGCGATGCGGGAGGGCCTTATACGCAGTATTTT. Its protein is CASSDAGGPYTQYF.

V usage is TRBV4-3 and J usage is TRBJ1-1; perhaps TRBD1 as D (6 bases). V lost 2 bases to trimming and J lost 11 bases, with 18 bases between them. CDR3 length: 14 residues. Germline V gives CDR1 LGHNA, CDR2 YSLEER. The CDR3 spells CASSQTGSLARAFF. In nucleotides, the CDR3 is TGCGCCAGCAGCCAAACAGGGAGTCTTGCCCGCGCTTTCTTT.

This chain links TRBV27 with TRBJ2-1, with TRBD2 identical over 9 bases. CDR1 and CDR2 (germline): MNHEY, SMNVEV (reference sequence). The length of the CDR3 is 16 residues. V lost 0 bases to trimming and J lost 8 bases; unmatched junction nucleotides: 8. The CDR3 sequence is CASSLSAGTSTDEQFF. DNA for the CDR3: TGTGCCAGCAGTTTATCAGCCGGGACTAGCACCGATGAGCAGTTCTTC.

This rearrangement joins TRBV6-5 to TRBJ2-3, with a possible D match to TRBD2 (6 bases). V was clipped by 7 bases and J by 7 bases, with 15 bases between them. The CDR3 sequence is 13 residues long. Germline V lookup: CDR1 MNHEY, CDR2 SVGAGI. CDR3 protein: CASKIPGLYTQYF. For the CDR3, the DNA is TGTGCCAGCAAAATTCCGGGACTTTATACGCAGTATTTT.

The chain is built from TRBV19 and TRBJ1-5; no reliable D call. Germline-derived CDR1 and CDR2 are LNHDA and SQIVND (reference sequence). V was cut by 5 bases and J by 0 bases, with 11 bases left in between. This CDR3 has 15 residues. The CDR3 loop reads CASSPPEYSNQPQHF. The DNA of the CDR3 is TGTGCCAGTAGTCCCCCAGAGTATAGCAATCAGCCCCAGCATTTT.